This paragraph reports one T cell receptor beta chain. Trimming pared 7 bases from V and 2 bases from J, leaving 12 bases between. The CDR3 spans 13 residues. This entry is derived from a study of blood T cell repertoires in COVID-19. Here immunoSEQ multiplex PCR was the method, and the copy in TCRdb shows in-frame clones only, minus some. The table includes about 28,000 clones, 81% detected once. The V call is TRBV12-3 or TRBV12-4, the J call TRBJ2-7; D may be TRBD1 (6 bases). The sequence was obtained from a woman between 55 and 75 years old with acute or convalescent COVID-19. The sequencing sample was made of peripheral blood. The CDR3 nucleotides read TGTGCCAGCAAAGGCAGGGGTCCCTACGAGCAGTACTTC. Translation gives CASKGRGPYEQYF.